Each of the 22 T cell receptor beta chains below was sequenced from the same sample in a study of blood T cell repertoires in COVID-19. Here immunoSEQ multiplex PCR was the method, and the copy in TCRdb shows in-frame clones only, minus some. The sample yields more than 200,000 clones, 70% to 90% seen once. The specimen was peripheral blood. The source of these receptors is a man aged 50 to 60 with acute or convalescent COVID-19.

This clone came up once. This chain links TRBV27 with TRBJ2-7; 7 bases fit TRBD2. This CDR3 comprises 16 residues. Per germline, CDR1 MNHEY and CDR2 SMNVEV (reference sequence). V shed 3 bases, J shed 4 bases, and the junction held 12 bases outside the gene matches. The CDR3 region is CASSLEAGVSLYEQYF. DNA for the CDR3: TGTGCCAGCAGTTTGGAGGCGGGGGTATCTTTATACGAGCAGTACTTC.

V is TRBV7-6 and J is TRBJ2-7, with a weak D call TRBD2 (6 bases). CDR1 and CDR2 (germline): SGHVS, FNYEAQ. The V and J ends lost 5 bases and 4 bases respectively, with 12 bases between them. CDR3 size: 13 residues. CDR3 DNA sequence: TGTGCCAGCAGCCGGGGAGGAGGGTACGAGCAGTACTTC. This encodes CASSRGGGYEQYF.

J is TRBJ2-7 and V is TRBV2; TRBD1 is a possible D gene (6 bases). The CDR3 spans 14 residues. V was shortened by 2 bases and J by 3 bases, with 11 bases between the two germline ends. Germline CDR1 SNHLY, CDR2 FYNNEI. DNA for the CDR3: TGTGCCAGCAGTGAAAATAGGGGACACTACGAGCAGTACTTC. Translating gives CASSENRGHYEQYF.

The rearrangement joins TRBV4-1 to TRBJ1-1, with a possible D match to TRBD1 (5 bases). This CDR3 region has 15 residues. V lost 4 bases, J lost 5 bases, and 17 bases lay in between. CDR1 and CDR2 (germline): MGHRA, YSYEKL. The DNA of the CDR3 is TGCGCCAGCAGCCTTTCGACTCTCCGGGGGACTGAAGCTTTCTTT. As protein: CASSLSTLRGTEAFF.

This chain uses TRBV5-1 with TRBJ2-2, with D possibly matching TRBD2 (5 bases). V lost 6 bases and J lost 1, with 7 bases in between. This CDR3 region has 13 residues. Germline CDR1 and CDR2: SGHRS and YFSETQ. The CDR3 reads CASKLENTGELFF. For the CDR3, the DNA is TGCGCCAGCAAACTAGAGAACACCGGGGAGCTGTTTTTT.

The gene calls are TRBV10-2 and TRBJ1-2; 7 nucleotides agree with TRBD1. With 4 bases clipped from V and 4 bases from J, the junction kept 6 bases outside the gene matches. The germline V gene encodes CDR1 WSHSY and CDR2 SAAADI. This CDR3 has 14 residues. The CDR3 spells CASSGTGTAYGYTF. The CDR3 DNA sequence: TGCGCCAGCAGTGGAACCGGGACAGCCTATGGCTACACCTTC.

The chain combines TRBV6-5 with TRBJ1-2; 7 nucleotides match TRBD1. This CDR3 has 15 residues. Germline CDR1 MNHEY, CDR2 SVGAGI. Trimming at V came to 7 bases and at J to 0 bases, leaving 8 bases not matched to a gene. The CDR3 DNA follows: TGTGCCAGCACCCTCCAGGGGGTTGCTAACTATGGCTACACCTTC. It is translated as CASTLQGVANYGYTF.

V gene TRBV25-1 combines with J gene TRBJ1-1; 9 bases align to TRBD1. Germline lookup yields CDR1 MGHDK and CDR2 SYGVNS. This CDR3 is 16 amino acids long. The J segment lost 0 bases and the V segment lost 3 bases, leaving 5 bases of the junction unmatched. DNA of the CDR3: TGTGCCAGCAGTGACTCCGGACAGGGGATGAACACTGAAGCTTTCTTT. Amino acid sequence: CASSDSGQGMNTEAFF. Variable domain in full (rest from reference TRBV25-1 and TRBJ1-1): EADIYQTPRYLVIGTGKKITLECSQTMGHDKMYWYQQDPGMELHLIHYSYGVNSTEKGDLSSESTVSRIRTEHFPLTLESARPSHTSQYLCASSDSGQGMNTEAFFGQGTRLTVV.

The chain is built from TRBV6-4 and TRBJ1-1; TRBD1 matches at 7 bases. The V gene end was trimmed by 0 bases and the J gene end by 4 bases; junction bases not matched to a gene: 5. CDR1 and CDR2 from the germline V gene are MRHNA and SNTAGT. There are 15 residues in the CDR3. The DNA for the CDR3 is TGTGCCAGCAGTGACTCGAGGACAGGAGCCACTGAAGCTTTCTTT. Its protein is CASSDSRTGATEAFF.

The J gene is TRBJ1-4, the V gene TRBV6-4, with D uncertain. Trimming removed 7 bases at V and 8 bases at J, with 8 bases between. Germline-derived CDR1 and CDR2 are MRHNA and SNTAGT. The length of the CDR3 is 11 residues. The CDR3 sequence: CASTNPEKLFF. The CDR3 DNA reads TGTGCCAGCACTAACCCAGAAAAACTGTTTTTT.

V and J are TRBV2 and TRBJ2-2; TRBD1 matches 9 bases. V lost 9 bases, J lost 5 bases, and 7 bases stayed unmatched. This CDR3 contains 14 residues. The germline V gene has CDR1 SNHLY and CDR2 FYNNEI. As DNA, the CDR3 is TGTGCCAGAGGGGACAGGGCGAGAACCGGGGAGCTGTTTTTT. Amino acid sequence: CARGDRARTGELFF.

This clone was counted once. This chain joins TRBV5-6 and TRBJ1-5; D is uncertain. Germline V gene sequence: CDR1 SGHDT, CDR2 YYEEEE. The germline V and J ends were trimmed by 1 base and 3 bases, with 11 bases remaining between them. CDR3 length: 15 amino acids. The CDR3 region is CASSLRQAYNQPQHF. Here the CDR3 DNA reads TGTGCCAGCAGCTTGAGGCAGGCCTACAATCAGCCCCAGCATTTT.

V and J are TRBV7-2 and TRBJ1-2; D might be TRBD1 (6 bases). Between the trimmed V and J ends, which lost 4 bases and 5 bases, there was a span of 20 bases. Germline V gene lookup returns CDR1 SGHTA and CDR2 FQGNSA. The CDR3 is made up of 16 amino acids. CDR3 nucleotide sequence: TGTGCCAGCAGCTCCCCCCGGGGAGGGGGGGGGTATGGCTACACCTTC. Residues: CASSSPRGGGGYGYTF.

V gene TRBV14 combines with J gene TRBJ1-6, with D perhaps TRBD1 (6 bases). Germline CDR1 and CDR2: SGHDN and FVKESK. The CDR3 covers 15 residues. V lost 1 base to trimming and J lost 8 bases, with 12 bases between them. The CDR3 sequence is CASSQAGQRDSPLHF. CDR3 nucleotides: TGTGCCAGCAGCCAAGCCGGACAGAGGGATTCACCCCTCCACTTT.

This rearrangement joins TRBV6-5 to TRBJ2-7; TRBD1 might be the D (6 bases). The CDR3 runs to 14 residues. In germline, CDR1 is MNHEY, CDR2 SVGAGI. The V and J ends lost 6 bases and 3 bases respectively, with 15 bases between them. Here the CDR3 reads CASRPRDTNYEQYF. The CDR3 region has the DNA TGTGCCAGCAGACCACGGGACACCAACTACGAGCAGTACTTC.

This clone was recorded a few times. This sequence joins TRBV5-8 and TRBJ2-1; 13 bases line up with TRBD2. The CDR3 contains 19 residues. Losses at the gene ends were 2 bases for V and 5 bases for J; bases not matched to a gene: 13. Germline V gene sequence: CDR1 SGHTS, CDR2 YDEGEE. The CDR3 loop reads CASSFVKTSGGLTHNEQFF. The CDR3 region has the DNA TGTGCCAGCAGCTTCGTCAAGACTAGCGGGGGGTTAACCCACAATGAGCAGTTCTTC.

This clone appeared once. J is TRBJ2-1 and V is TRBV11-3; TRBD1 aligns across 8 bases. CDR1 and CDR2 (germline): SGHNT, YENEEA. This CDR3 is built from 16 residues. V dropped 0 bases and J dropped 10; count of bases not matched to a gene: 11. CDR3 nucleotide sequence: TGTGCCAGCAGCTTAGATCAAACAGGGGGTATGACGGAGCAGTTCTTC. Translated, it gives CASSLDQTGGMTEQFF.

The table lists this clone with a count of one. The chain recombines TRBV29-1 with TRBJ1-5; perhaps TRBD1 as D (6 bases). Trimming stripped 3 bases from V and 7 bases from J, with 16 bases between. CDR1 SQVTM and CDR2 ANQGSEA come from the germline V gene. This CDR3 has 14 amino acids. This CDR3 is CSVEWGRGYQPQHF. In nucleotides, the CDR3 is TGCAGCGTTGAGTGGGGCAGGGGATACCAGCCCCAGCATTTT.

The chain couples TRBV27 to TRBJ2-3, with 10 bases fitting TRBD2. Germline CDR1 is MNHEY and CDR2 is SMNVEV (reference sequence). V was clipped by 7 bases and J by 1 base; unmatched bases: 5. The CDR3 contains 15 residues. In DNA form, the CDR3 reads TGTGCCAGCACCCGGCTAGCGGGGGGCACAGATACGCAGTATTTT. Protein: CASTRLAGGTDTQYF.

The gene calls are TRBV11-2 and TRBJ1-2; maybe TRBD1 (6 bases). The CDR3 runs 15 residues. The V gene's germline CDR1 is SGHAT and CDR2 FQNNGV. Trimming left V 1 base short and J 6 bases short, with 15 bases between. CDR3 residues: CASSLGGDRINGYTF. The CDR3 coding sequence is TGTGCCAGCAGCTTAGGTGGAGACAGGATTAATGGCTACACCTTC.

The chain couples TRBV7-2 to TRBJ2-1; 8 bases map to TRBD2. Germline loops: CDR1 SGHTA, CDR2 FQGNSA. This CDR3 has 16 residues. The V gene end was trimmed by 4 bases and the J gene end by 5 bases; junction bases not matched to a gene: 10. In nucleotides, the CDR3 is TGTGCCAGCAGCTCCCCTCGCGGGGGGACCAACAATGAGCAGTTCTTC. It yields the protein CASSSPRGGTNNEQFF.

The gene calls are TRBV4-1 and TRBJ2-7, with unresolved D. The CDR3 has 13 amino acids. Germline V gives CDR1 MGHRA, CDR2 YSYEKL. V lost 0 bases, J lost 3 bases, and 6 bases lay in between. The CDR3 DNA reads TGCGCCAGCAGCCAAGATACCAGCTACGAGCAGTACTTC. It codes for CASSQDTSYEQYF.